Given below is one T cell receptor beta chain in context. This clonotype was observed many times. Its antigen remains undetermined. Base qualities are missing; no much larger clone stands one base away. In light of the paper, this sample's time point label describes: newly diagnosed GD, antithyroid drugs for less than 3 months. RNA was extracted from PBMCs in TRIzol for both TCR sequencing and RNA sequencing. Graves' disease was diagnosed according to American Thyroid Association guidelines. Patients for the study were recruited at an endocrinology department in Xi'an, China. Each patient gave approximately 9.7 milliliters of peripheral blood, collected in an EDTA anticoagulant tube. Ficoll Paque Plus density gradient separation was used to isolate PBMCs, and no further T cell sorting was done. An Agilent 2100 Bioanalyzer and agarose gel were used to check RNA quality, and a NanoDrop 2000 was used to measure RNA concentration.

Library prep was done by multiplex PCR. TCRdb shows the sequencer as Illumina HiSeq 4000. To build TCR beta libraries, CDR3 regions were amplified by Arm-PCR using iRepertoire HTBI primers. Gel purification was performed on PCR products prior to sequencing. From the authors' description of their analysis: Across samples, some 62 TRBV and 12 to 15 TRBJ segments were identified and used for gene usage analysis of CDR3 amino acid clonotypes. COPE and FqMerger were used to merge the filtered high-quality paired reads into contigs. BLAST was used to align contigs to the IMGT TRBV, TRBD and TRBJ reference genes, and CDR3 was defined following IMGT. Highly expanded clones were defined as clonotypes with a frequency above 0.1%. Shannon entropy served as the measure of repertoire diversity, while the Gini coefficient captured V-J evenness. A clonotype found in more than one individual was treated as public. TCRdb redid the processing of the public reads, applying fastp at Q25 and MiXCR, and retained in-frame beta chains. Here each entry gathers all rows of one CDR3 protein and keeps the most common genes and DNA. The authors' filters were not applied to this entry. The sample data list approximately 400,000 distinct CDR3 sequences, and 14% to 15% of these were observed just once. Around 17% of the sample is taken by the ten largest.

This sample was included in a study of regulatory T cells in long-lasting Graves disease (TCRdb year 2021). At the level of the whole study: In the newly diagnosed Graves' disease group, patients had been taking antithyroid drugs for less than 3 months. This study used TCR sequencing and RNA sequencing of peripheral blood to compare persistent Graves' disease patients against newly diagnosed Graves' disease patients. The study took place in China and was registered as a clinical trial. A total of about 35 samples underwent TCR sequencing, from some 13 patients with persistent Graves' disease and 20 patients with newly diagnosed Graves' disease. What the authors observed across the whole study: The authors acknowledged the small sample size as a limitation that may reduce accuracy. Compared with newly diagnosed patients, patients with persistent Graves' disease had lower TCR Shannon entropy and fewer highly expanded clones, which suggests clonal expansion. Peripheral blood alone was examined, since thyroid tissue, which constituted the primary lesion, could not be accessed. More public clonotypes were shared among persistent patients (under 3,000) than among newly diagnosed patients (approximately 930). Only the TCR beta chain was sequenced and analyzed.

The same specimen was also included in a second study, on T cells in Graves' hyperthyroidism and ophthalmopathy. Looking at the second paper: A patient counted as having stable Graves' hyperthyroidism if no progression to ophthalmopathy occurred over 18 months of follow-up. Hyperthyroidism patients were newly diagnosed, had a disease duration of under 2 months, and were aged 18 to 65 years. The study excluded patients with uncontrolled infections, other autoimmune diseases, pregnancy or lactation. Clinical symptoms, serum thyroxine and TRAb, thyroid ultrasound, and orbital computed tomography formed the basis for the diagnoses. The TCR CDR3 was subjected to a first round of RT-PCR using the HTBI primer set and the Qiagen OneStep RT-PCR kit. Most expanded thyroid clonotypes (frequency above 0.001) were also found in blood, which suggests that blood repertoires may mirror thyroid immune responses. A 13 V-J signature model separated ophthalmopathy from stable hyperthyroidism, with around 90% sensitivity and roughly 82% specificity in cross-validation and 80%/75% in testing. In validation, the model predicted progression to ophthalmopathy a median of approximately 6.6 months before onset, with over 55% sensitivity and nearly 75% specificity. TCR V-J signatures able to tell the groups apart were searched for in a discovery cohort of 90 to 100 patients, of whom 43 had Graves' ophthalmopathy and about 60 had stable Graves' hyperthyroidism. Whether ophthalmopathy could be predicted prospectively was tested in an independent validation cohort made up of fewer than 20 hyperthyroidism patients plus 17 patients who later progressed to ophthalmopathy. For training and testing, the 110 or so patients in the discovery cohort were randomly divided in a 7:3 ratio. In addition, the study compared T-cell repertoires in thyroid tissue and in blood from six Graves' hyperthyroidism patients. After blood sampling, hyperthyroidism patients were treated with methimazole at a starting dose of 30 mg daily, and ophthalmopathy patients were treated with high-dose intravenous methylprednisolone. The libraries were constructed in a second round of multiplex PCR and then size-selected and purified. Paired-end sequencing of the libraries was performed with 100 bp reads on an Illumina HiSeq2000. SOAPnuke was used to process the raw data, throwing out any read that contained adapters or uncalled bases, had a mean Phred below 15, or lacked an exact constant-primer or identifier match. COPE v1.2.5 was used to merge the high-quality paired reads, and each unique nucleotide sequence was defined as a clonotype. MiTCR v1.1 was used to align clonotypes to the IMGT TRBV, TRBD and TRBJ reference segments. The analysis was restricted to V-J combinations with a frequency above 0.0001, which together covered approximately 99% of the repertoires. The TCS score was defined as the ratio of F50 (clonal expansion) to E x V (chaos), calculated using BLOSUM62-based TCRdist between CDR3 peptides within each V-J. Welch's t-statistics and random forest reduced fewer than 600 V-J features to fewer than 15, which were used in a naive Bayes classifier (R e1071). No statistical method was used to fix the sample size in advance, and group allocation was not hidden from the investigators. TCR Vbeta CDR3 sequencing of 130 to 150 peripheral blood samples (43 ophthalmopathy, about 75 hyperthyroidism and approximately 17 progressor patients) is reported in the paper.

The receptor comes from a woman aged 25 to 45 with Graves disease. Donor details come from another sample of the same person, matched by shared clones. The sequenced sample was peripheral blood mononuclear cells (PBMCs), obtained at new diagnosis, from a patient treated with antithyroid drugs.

The sequence in DNA is TGTGCCAGCAGTATACTAGCGGGAGCGACAGATACGCAGTATTTT. Its amino acids are CASSILAGATDTQYF. The V gene is TRBV2 and the J gene is TRBJ2-3, with 11 bases matching TRBD2. The germline V gene supplies CDR1 SNHLY and CDR2 FYNNEI. From its cysteine to its phenylalanine, the CDR3 spans 15 amino acids. This entry keeps only the CDR3 DNA: 45 bases, framed from base 1. From V the trimming removes 5 bases and from J it removes 3 bases, while the gene matches leave 4 bases of the junction unaccounted for.